This entry lists 17 T cell receptor beta chains sequenced from one sample in a study of blood T cell repertoires in COVID-19 (dated by TCRdb to 2018 to 2020). Library preparation was by the immunoSEQ multiplex PCR assay. Entries here come from immuneACCESS through TCRdb and include only in-frame sequences with V and J called. Some clones fail to appear in such tables; in the studies checked, an unresolved V gene covers under half of the shortfall, and the cause of the remainder is unknown. In this sample the table shows roughly 120,000 clones, around nine tenths of which occur a single time. The top ten constitute 3% to 4% of the sample. The sequenced sample was peripheral blood. These receptors were obtained from a man aged 50-60 years with active COVID-19.

This clone was counted once. The chain combines TRBV12-5 with TRBJ1-6; 7 bases are shared with TRBD1. The germline V gene has CDR1 LGHNT and CDR2 FRNRAP. Trimming took 3 bases from V and 7 from J; bases not matched to a gene: 6. The CDR3 runs 15 residues. CDR3 residues: CASGLWGQLNSPLHF. CDR3 DNA: TGTGCTAGTGGTTTATGGGGACAGTTAAATTCACCCCTCCACTTT. Full variable domain (remainder filled in from reference TRBV12-5 and TRBJ1-6): DARVTQTPRHKVTEMGQEVTMRCQPILGHNTVFWYRQTMMQGLELLAYFRNRAPLDDSGMPKDRFSAEMPDATLATLKIQPSEPRDSAVYFCASGLWGQLNSPLHFGNGTRLTVT.

The chain uses TRBV6-1 and TRBJ1-2, with TRBD1 as a possible D gene (5 bases). The germline gives CDR1 MNHNS, CDR2 SASEGT. The germline V and J ends were trimmed by 3 bases and 8 bases, with 13 bases remaining between them. This CDR3 spans 13 amino acids. This chain's CDR3 is CASSEDPGSGYTF. The CDR3 bases are TGTGCCAGCAGTGAGGACCCAGGGTCCGGCTACACCTTC.

The rearrangement joins TRBV10-3 to TRBJ2-1; maybe TRBD1 (6 bases). Germline loops: CDR1 ENHRY, CDR2 SYGVKD. This CDR3 is built from 15 residues. V was cut by 2 bases and J by 10 bases, with 18 bases left in between. CDR3 residues: CAISEKGDILEEQFF. The CDR3 DNA sequence: TGTGCCATCAGTGAGAAGGGGGACATCCTAGAAGAGCAGTTCTTC.

The V call is TRBV5-5, the J call TRBJ2-1, with 11 bases lining up with TRBD2. V lost 4 bases, J lost 10 bases, and 13 bases stayed unmatched. The germline V gene has CDR1 SGHKS and CDR2 YYEKEE (reference sequence). CDR3 size: 16 residues. Written as DNA, the CDR3 is TGTGCCAGCAGCCTATTTAGCGGGAGGGCTGGTTACGAGCAGTTCTTC. Translation: CASSLFSGRAGYEQFF.

The chain uses TRBV6-5 and TRBJ2-7, with a possible D match to TRBD2 (5 bases). Between the trimmed V and J ends, which lost 8 bases and 0 bases, there was a span of 8 bases. This CDR3 has 12 amino acids. The germline CDR1 and CDR2 sequences are MNHEY and SVGAGI. Written as DNA, the CDR3 is TGTGCCAGCGAAGGGAGCTCCTACGAGCAGTACTTC. Encoded protein: CASEGSSYEQYF.

The chain employs TRBV5-4 and TRBJ2-7, with D possibly being TRBD1 (6 bases). Germline CDR1 is SGHNT and CDR2 is YYREEE (reference sequence). The CDR3 extends over 15 amino acids. Trimming took 0 bases from V and 0 from J, leaving 10 bases between them. The CDR3 DNA follows: TGTGCCAGCAGCTTGGCCGACAGGATCTCCTACGAGCAGTACTTC. It translates to CASSLADRISYEQYF.

This clone was seen once. This CDR3 reads CASSPFWGRQTGELFF. For the CDR3, the DNA is TGTGCCAGCAGCCCTTTTTGGGGGCGGCAAACCGGGGAGCTGTTTTTT. The rearrangement links TRBV9 to TRBJ2-2, with a tentative D call TRBD1 (6 bases). Per germline, CDR1 SGDLS and CDR2 YYNGEE. The CDR3 runs to 16 residues. The V and J ends lost 4 bases and 5 bases respectively, with 18 bases between them.

The chain links TRBV6-5 to TRBJ2-5, with TRBD1 matching over 8 bases. The CDR3 consists of 15 residues. Germline CDR1 MNHEY, CDR2 SVGAGI. V was clipped by 7 bases and J by 0 bases; unmatched bases: 7. The DNA for the CDR3 is TGTGCCAGCAACACAGGGGGTCGGTACCAAGAGACCCAGTACTTC. Its translation: CASNTGGRYQETQYF.

This CDR3 reads CASSYSSAGNEKLFF. Written as DNA, the CDR3 is TGTGCCAGCAGTTACTCATCGGCAGGCAATGAAAAACTGTTTTTT. The chain employs TRBV6-7 and TRBJ1-4; no clear D. TRBV6-7 is sorted into the ORF group, with uncertain function. This CDR3 comprises 15 residues. V lost 0 bases, J lost 5 bases, and 10 bases lay in between.

The chain recombines TRBV11-2 with TRBJ1-1, with D unclear. The germline V gene has CDR1 SGHAT and CDR2 FQNNGV. Deletions cut 4 bases from V and 1 base from J, with 10 bases between. The CDR3 has 14 residues. Here the CDR3 DNA reads TGTGCCAGCAGCTCTATCCGGGGGAACACTGAAGCTTTCTTT. It is translated as CASSSIRGNTEAFF.

This rearrangement joins TRBV9 to TRBJ2-3, with D perhaps matching TRBD2 (6 bases). CDR3 length equals 15 residues. Germline CDR1 SGDLS, CDR2 YYNGEE. V shed 3 bases and J shed 2 bases, with 13 bases lying between them. The CDR3 reads CASSGPGTSTDTQYF. DNA of the CDR3: TGTGCCAGCAGCGGGCCCGGGACTTCCACAGATACGCAGTATTTT.

The chain has TRBV6-5 and TRBJ2-7; D perhaps matches TRBD2 (6 bases). Germline values: CDR1 MNHEY, CDR2 SVGAGI. This CDR3 contains 13 residues. V lost 9 bases and J lost 3, with 15 bases in between. The CDR3 loop is CASNRERVYEQYF. As DNA, the CDR3 is TGTGCCAGTAACCGGGAGAGGGTCTACGAGCAGTACTTC.

This chain uses TRBV24-1 with TRBJ2-2; a weak D match, TRBD1 (6 bases). The CDR3 totals 15 residues. The V end lost 5 bases, the J end lost 0 bases, and 9 bases lay between the germline ends. The germline V gene has CDR1 KGHDR and CDR2 SFDVKD. The CDR3 bases are TGTGCCACCAGTGCCGGGACACCGAACACCGGGGAGCTGTTTTTT. Its protein product is CATSAGTPNTGELFF.

This clone was counted once. V usage is TRBV19 and J usage is TRBJ2-2, with a weak D call TRBD2 (6 bases). Trimming took 10 bases from V and 2 from J, leaving 14 bases between them. This CDR3 is 14 amino acids long. CDR1 is LNHDA and CDR2 is SQIVND in the germline V gene (reference sequence). CDR3 nucleotide sequence: TGTGCCATAGCCCCCGGGGGAAACACCGGGGAGCTGTTTTTT. Amino acid sequence: CAIAPGGNTGELFF. The full variable domain, rest sourced from reference TRBV19 and TRBJ2-2, is DGGITQSPKYLFRKEGQNVTLSCEQNLNHDAMYWYRQDPGQGLRLIYYSQIVNDFQKGDIAEGYSVSREKKESFPLTVTSAQKNPTAFYLCAIAPGGNTGELFFGEGSRLTVL.

J is TRBJ1-5 and V is TRBV4-2, with D tentatively TRBD1 (6 bases). This CDR3 contains 15 residues. Trimming pared 2 bases from V and 3 bases from J, leaving 11 bases between. CDR1 LGHNA and CDR2 YNFKEQ come from the germline V gene. The CDR3 DNA reads TGTGCCAGCAGCCAAAGGACAGATAACAATCAGCCCCAGCATTTT. This encodes CASSQRTDNNQPQHF.

The chain combines TRBV2 with TRBJ1-5; 10 bases align to TRBD1. V shed 6 bases and J 4 bases; nucleotides not matched to a gene: 6. This CDR3 comprises 15 residues. Germline V gene data show CDR1 as SNHLY and CDR2 as FYNNEI. The CDR3 protein is CASRLGQGGNQPQHF. As DNA, the CDR3 is TGTGCCAGCAGATTAGGACAGGGGGGTAATCAGCCCCAGCATTTT.

This rearrangement joins TRBV7-2 to TRBJ2-5; D may be TRBD1 (6 bases). The germline V and J ends were trimmed by 5 bases and 5 bases, with 18 bases remaining between them. Looked up from germline, CDR1 is SGHTA and CDR2 is FQGNSA. This CDR3 has 15 residues. CDR3 DNA: TGTGCCAGCAGCGTTGCCGGCGGTGGGGGCGAGACCCAGTACTTC. Translation: CASSVAGGGGETQYF.